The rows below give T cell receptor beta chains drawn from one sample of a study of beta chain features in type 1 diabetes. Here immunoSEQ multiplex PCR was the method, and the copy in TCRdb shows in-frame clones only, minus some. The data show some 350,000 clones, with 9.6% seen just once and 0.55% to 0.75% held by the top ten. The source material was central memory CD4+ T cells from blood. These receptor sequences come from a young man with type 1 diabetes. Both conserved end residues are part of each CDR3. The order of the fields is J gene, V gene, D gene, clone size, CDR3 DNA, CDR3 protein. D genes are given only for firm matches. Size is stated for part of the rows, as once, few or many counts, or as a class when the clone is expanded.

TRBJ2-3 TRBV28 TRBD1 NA TGTGCCAGCAGTTTCTCCCTACGGACAGGACCTAGCACAGATACGCAGTATTTT CASSFSLRTGPSTDTQYF
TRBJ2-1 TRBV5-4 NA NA TGTGCCAGCAGCTTGGCCCCGGGAGATGAGCAGTTCTTC CASSLAPGDEQFF
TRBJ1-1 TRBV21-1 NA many TGTGCCAGCCCCCTCACGGTGGACCGCACTGAAGCTTTCTTT CASPLTVDRTEAFF
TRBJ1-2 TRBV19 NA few TGTGCCAGTAGTTCACAGGCGGGGTACAACTATGGCTACACCTTC CASSSQAGYNYGYTF
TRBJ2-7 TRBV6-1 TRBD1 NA TGTGCCAGCAGTAGCAGGGGGAAGGGCTACGAGCAGTACTTC CASSSRGKGYEQYF
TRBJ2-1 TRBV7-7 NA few TGTGCCAGCAGCTTAGCGATAGGGCAGAGTGAGCAGTTCTTC CASSLAIGQSEQFF
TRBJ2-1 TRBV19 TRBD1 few TGTGCCAGCCTCTCGCCGGGACAGGGGAGATATGAGCAGTTCTTC CASLSPGQGRYEQFF
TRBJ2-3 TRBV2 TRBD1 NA TGTGCCAGCAGTCCGGGACAGGGGAGGACAGATACGCAGTATTTT CASSPGQGRTDTQYF
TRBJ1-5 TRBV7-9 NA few TGTGCCAGCAGCCGAGGACAGTTAAATCAGCCCCAGCATTTT CASSRGQLNQPQHF
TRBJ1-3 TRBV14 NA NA TGTGCCAGCAGCCAAAACAGCAACCAAAACACCATATATTTT CASSQNSNQNTIYF
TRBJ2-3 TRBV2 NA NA TGTGCCAGCAGCCTGGGACCTTCAGACACAGATACGCAGTATTTT CASSLGPSDTDTQYF
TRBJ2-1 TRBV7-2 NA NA TGTGCCAGCAGCTCGAATTTTTATTCCAATGAGCAGTTCTTC CASSSNFYSNEQFF
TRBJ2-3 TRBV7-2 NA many TGTGCCAGCAGCTGGAAGGCCACAGATACGCAGTATTTT CASSWKATDTQYF
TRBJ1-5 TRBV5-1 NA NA TGCGCCAGCAGCTTGACAGGGCATAGCAATCAGCCCCAGCATTTT CASSLTGHSNQPQHF
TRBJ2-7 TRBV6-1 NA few TGTGCCAGCCTACGGGACTCACAGAGCGAGCAGTACTTC CASLRDSQSEQYF
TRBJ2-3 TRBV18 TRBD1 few TGTGCCAGCTCCCGACAGGGAACTAGCACAGATACGCAGTATTTT CASSRQGTSTDTQYF
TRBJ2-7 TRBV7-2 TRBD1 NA TGTGCCAGCAGCTCTTACAGGGGAGAGCAGTACTTC CASSSYRGEQYF
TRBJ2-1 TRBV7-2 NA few TGTGCCAGCAGCTTCGACCGAGGGGACAATGAGCAGTTCTTC CASSFDRGDNEQFF
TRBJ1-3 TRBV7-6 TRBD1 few TGTGCCAGCAGCCTACGGACAGGGGACTCTGGAAACACCATATATTTT CASSLRTGDSGNTIYF
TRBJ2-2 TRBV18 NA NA TGTGCCAGCTCACCCGACTCGGGACGGTTGACCGGGGAGCTGTTTTTT CASSPDSGRLTGELFF
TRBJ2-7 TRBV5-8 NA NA TGTGCCAGCAGCTTGGAGGCAACCTACGAGCAGTACTTC CASSLEATYEQYF
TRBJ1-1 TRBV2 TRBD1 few TGTGCCAGCAGTCAACAGGCAGGGGGTGGCACTGAAGCTTTCTTT CASSQQAGGGTEAFF
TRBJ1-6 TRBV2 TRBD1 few TGTGCCAGCGGGGAGGGGACAGCGAATTCACCCCTCCACTTT CASGEGTANSPLHF
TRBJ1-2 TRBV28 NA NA TGTGCCAGCAGCAGGGTTGTCTATGGCTACACCTTC CASSRVVYGYTF
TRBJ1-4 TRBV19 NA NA TGTGCCAGTAGTCGCAATGAAAAACTGTTTTTT CASSRNEKLFF
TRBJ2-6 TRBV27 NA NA TGTGCCAGCAGTCTAGAGGCTGGGGCCAACGTCCTGACTTTC CASSLEAGANVLTF
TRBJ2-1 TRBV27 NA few TGTGCCAGCAGCCCGATGACAGACAATGAGCAGTTCTTC CASSPMTDNEQFF
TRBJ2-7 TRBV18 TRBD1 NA TGTGCCAGCTCCACCGGGACAGTATCCTACGAGCAGTACTTC CASSTGTVSYEQYF
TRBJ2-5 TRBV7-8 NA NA TGTGCCAGCAGCCGGGACATCCAAGAGACCCAGTACTTC CASSRDIQETQYF
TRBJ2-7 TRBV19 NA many TGTGCCAGTAGTATCAGTTGGACGAGTCCCTACGAGCAGTACTTC CASSISWTSPYEQYF
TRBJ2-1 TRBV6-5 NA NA TGTGCCAGCAGTGACTGGAGAGACAATGAGCAGTTCTTC CASSDWRDNEQFF
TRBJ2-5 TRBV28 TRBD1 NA TGTGCCAGCAGACTTTATGACAGGGGTCTTCAAGAGACCCAGTACTTC CASRLYDRGLQETQYF
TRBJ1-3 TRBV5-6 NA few TGTGCCAGCAGCTTGACAGGGAATACGGGAAACACCATATATTTT CASSLTGNTGNTIYF
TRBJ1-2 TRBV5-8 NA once TGTGCCAGCAGCGGCACCAGGGTTCCCGCTGGTGGCTACACCTTC CASSGTRVPAGGYTF
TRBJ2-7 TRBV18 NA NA TGTGCCAGCTCAAGCTTGGGTATGAACTACGAGCAGTACTTC CASSSLGMNYEQYF
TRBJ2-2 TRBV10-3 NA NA TGTGCCATCAGCAAACCGACGGTTGTCGGGGAGCTGTTTTTT CAISKPTVVGELFF
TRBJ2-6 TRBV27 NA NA TGTGCCAGCAGTTTATACAACTCTGGGGCCAACGTCCTGACTTTC CASSLYNSGANVLTF
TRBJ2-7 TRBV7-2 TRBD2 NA TGTGCCAGCAGTCGGACTAGCGGGGGATACGAGCAGTACTTC CASSRTSGGYEQYF
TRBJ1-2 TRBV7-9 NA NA TGTGCCAGCAGCTTAGGCGAGAACTATGGCTACACCTTC CASSLGENYGYTF
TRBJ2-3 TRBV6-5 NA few TGTGCCAGCAGTTATTCCCTTGGAGATACGCAGTATTTT CASSYSLGDTQYF
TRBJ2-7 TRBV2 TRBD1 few TGTGCCAGCAGAACAGGGGGCGGGTACGAGCAGTACTTC CASRTGGGYEQYF
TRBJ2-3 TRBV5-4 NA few TGTGCCAGCAGCTTCACGCGGTTGGCAGATACGCAGTATTTT CASSFTRLADTQYF
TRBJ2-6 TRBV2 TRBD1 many TGTGCCAGCAGGTTGGACAGGGCTGGGGCCAACGTCCTGACTTTC CASRLDRAGANVLTF
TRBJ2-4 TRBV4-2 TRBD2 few TGTGCCAGCAGCCAAGATCGGCGGGGGGCAGAAAACATTCAGTACTTC CASSQDRRGAENIQYF
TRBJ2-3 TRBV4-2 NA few TGTGCCAGCAGCCAAGTGGACAGAAGAAACACAGATACGCAGTATTTT CASSQVDRRNTDTQYF
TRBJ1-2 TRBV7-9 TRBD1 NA TGTGCCAGCAGCCCCCGGGACAGGCCTAACTATGGCTACACCTTC CASSPRDRPNYGYTF
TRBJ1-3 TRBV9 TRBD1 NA TGTGCCAGCAGCGTCCTCCCCGGGACAGGGGTCGGTGGAAACACCATATATTTT CASSVLPGTGVGGNTIYF
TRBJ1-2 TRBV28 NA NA TGTGCCAGCAGTTTAAGGAACAGGCCTGGAGGCTACACCTTC CASSLRNRPGGYTF
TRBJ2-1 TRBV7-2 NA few TGTGCCAGCAGCTTAAGGTTAGGGGATGAGCAGTTCTTC CASSLRLGDEQFF
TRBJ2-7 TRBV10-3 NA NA TGTGCCACAGGCGGGACGACTTACGAGCAGTACTTC CATGGTTYEQYF
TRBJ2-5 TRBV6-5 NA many TGTGCCAGCAGTTACAGAGGGATGGGAGAGACCCAGTACTTC CASSYRGMGETQYF
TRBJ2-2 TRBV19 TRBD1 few TGTGCCAGTAGTATCAGTAGACAGGGGGCGAACACCGGGGAGCTGTTTTTT CASSISRQGANTGELFF
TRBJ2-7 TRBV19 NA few TGTGCCAGTAGTATCTCCCTCGCTGCACGTGCGCAGTACTTC CASSISLAARAQYF